These 22 T cell receptor beta chains were sequenced from one sample in a study of PD-L1 blockade in urothelial cancer. Time point indicated: peripheral blood 6 weeks after treatment start. Data came from immunoSEQ multiplex PCR; TCRdb stores just in-frame clones and leaves some out. The sample has some 30,000 clones, 79% seen once. Sequencing used PBMCs, obtained around atezolizumab (anti-PD-L1) treatment. The origin of the receptors is a man in his 70s with urothelial cancer.

CDR3 nucleotides: TGCGCCAGCAGCTTAGGGAGGGCGGGGTACAATGAGCAGTTCTTC. Amino acids: CASSLGRAGYNEQFF. The chain couples TRBV5-1 to TRBJ2-1, with 7 bases fitting TRBD2. CDR3 length equals 15 residues. Germline V CDR1 and CDR2: SGHRS, YFSETQ. The J segment lost 4 bases and the V segment lost 2 bases, leaving 6 bases of the junction unmatched.

This clone has a handful of counts. V usage is TRBV29-1 and J usage is TRBJ2-1; D ambiguous. V was trimmed by 0 bases and J by 7 bases, leaving 13 bases between them. This CDR3 is built from 14 residues. In germline, CDR1 is SQVTM, CDR2 ANQGSEA. The CDR3 DNA reads TGCAGCGTTGAAGACCCCCCCCTAGGAAATGAGCAGTTCTTC. Its translation is CSVEDPPLGNEQFF.

The chain uses TRBV5-4 and TRBJ1-2; TRBD1 is a possible D gene (6 bases). Germline V CDR1 and CDR2: SGHNT, YYREEE (reference sequence). Trimming cost V 1 base and J 2 bases, with 6 bases left between them. This CDR3 region has 13 residues. In nucleotides, the CDR3 is TGTGCCAGCAGCTTGCAGGGGAACTATGGCTACACCTTC. Amino acids: CASSLQGNYGYTF. The full variable domain, completed using reference TRBV5-4 and TRBJ1-2, is ETGVTQSPTHLIKTRGQQVTLRCSSQSGHNTVSWYQQALGQGPQFIFQYYREEENGRGNFPPRFSGLQFPNYSSELNVNALELDDSALYLCASSLQGNYGYTFGSGTRLTVV.

The genes are TRBV11-2 and TRBJ1-2; 9 bases match TRBD1. The length of the CDR3 is 15 residues. The junction had 7 bases not matched to a gene; V was cut back by 4 bases and J by 4 bases. Germline values: CDR1 SGHAT, CDR2 FQNNGV. CDR3 amino acids: CASSSALGQGYGYTF. CDR3 sequence (DNA): TGTGCCAGCAGCTCCGCCCTGGGACAGGGCTATGGCTACACCTTC.

The sample holds a few counts of this clone. The chain recombines TRBV27 with TRBJ1-5; 12 bases match TRBD1. Looked up from germline, CDR1 is MNHEY and CDR2 is SMNVEV (reference sequence). The CDR3 sequence is 16 residues long. The trim removed 6 bases at V and 7 bases at J, leaving 10 bases unmatched. CDR3 nucleotide sequence: TGTGCCAGCAGGCCGGGACAGGGGGCGCGGTGGCAGCCCCAGCATTTT. Translating gives CASRPGQGARWQPQHF.

The J gene is TRBJ1-3, the V gene TRBV18; D is perhaps TRBD1 (5 bases). Trimming removed 2 bases from V and 0 bases from J, with 8 bases in between. Germline V gene lookup returns CDR1 KGHSH and CDR2 LQKENI. The CDR3 runs to 15 residues. The CDR3 nucleotides read TGTGCCAGCTCACCAGACAGAACCTCTGGAAACACCATATATTTT. The encoded protein is CASSPDRTSGNTIYF.

This clone was counted only a few times. The chain employs TRBV30 and TRBJ2-7; TRBD2 might be the D (6 bases). Germline CDR1 reads GTSNPN; CDR2 reads SVGIG (reference sequence). Trimming cost V 0 bases and J 3 bases, with 15 bases left between them. The CDR3 is 15 amino acids. The CDR3 is CAWSVLGTGVYEQYF. CDR3 DNA: TGTGCCTGGAGTGTACTGGGGACTGGGGTCTACGAGCAGTACTTC.

The chain recombines TRBV28 with TRBJ2-7; 9 bases map to TRBD1. The trim removed 3 bases at V and 3 bases at J, leaving 6 bases unmatched. Germline values: CDR1 MDHEN, CDR2 SYDVKM. The CDR3 runs 15 residues. As DNA, the CDR3 is TGTGCCAGCAGTTTCGGGACAGGGTCCGTCTACGAGCAGTACTTC. Translation gives CASSFGTGSVYEQYF. The variable domain in full, completed from reference TRBV28 and TRBJ2-7, reads DVKVTQSSRYLVKRTGEKVFLECVQDMDHENMFWYRQDPGLGLRLIYFSYDVKMKEKGDIPEGYSVSREKKERFSLILESASTNQTSMYLCASSFGTGSVYEQYFGPGTRLTVT.

The V gene is TRBV10-3, the J gene TRBJ2-7, with a tentative D call TRBD1 (5 bases). The CDR3 loop spans 14 amino acids. With 0 bases removed from V and 3 bases from J, the gap between germline ends came to 9 bases. The V gene's germline CDR1 is ENHRY and CDR2 SYGVKD. In DNA form, the CDR3 reads TGTGCCATCAGTGAGTCGAGACAGAACTACGAGCAGTACTTC. As protein: CAISESRQNYEQYF.

The table lists this clone with a count of one. The rearrangement joins TRBV5-6 to TRBJ2-3; 7 bases match TRBD2. V lost 0 bases to trimming and J lost 4 bases; unmatched junction nucleotides: 2. Per the germline V gene, CDR1 is SGHDT and CDR2 is YYEEEE. The CDR3 covers 14 residues. The CDR3 nucleotides are TGTGCCAGCAGCTTGGGACTAGCCCCAGATACGCAGTATTTT. Its translation: CASSLGLAPDTQYF.

The rearrangement links TRBV27 to TRBJ1-1, with D perhaps matching TRBD1 (5 bases). This CDR3 is built from 15 residues. V shed 7 bases and J shed 1 base, with 16 bases lying between them. Germline V gene sequence: CDR1 MNHEY, CDR2 SMNVEV (reference sequence). CDR3 sequence reads: CASKQGSWGNTEAFF. In nucleotides, the CDR3 is TGTGCCAGCAAGCAGGGCTCTTGGGGGAACACTGAAGCTTTCTTT.

V and J are TRBV28 and TRBJ1-5, with D maybe TRBD1 (6 bases). The germline V gene has CDR1 MDHEN and CDR2 SYDVKM. The CDR3 runs to 11 residues. Trimming took 4 bases from V and 11 from J, leaving 9 bases between them. The CDR3 loop is CASSSKGAQHF. In nucleotides, the CDR3 is TGTGCCAGCAGTTCAAAGGGGGCCCAGCATTTT.

This sequence joins TRBV2 and TRBJ1-1; 9 bases are a match to TRBD1. This CDR3 is 16 amino acids long. Trimming at V came to 4 bases and at J to 11 bases, leaving 17 bases not matched to a gene. Germline V lookup: CDR1 SNHLY, CDR2 FYNNEI. The CDR3 reads CASSVSGSGQGKKAFF. The DNA for the CDR3 is TGTGCCAGCAGTGTCTCGGGATCGGGACAGGGTAAAAAGGCTTTCTTT.

This chain connects TRBV4-2 to TRBJ2-2; maybe TRBD2 (5 bases). The V gene lost 0 bases and the J gene lost 0 bases, with 14 bases spanning the gap. The germline V gene has CDR1 LGHNA and CDR2 YNFKEQ. CDR3 length: 18 amino acids. CDR3 coding DNA: TGTGCCAGCAGCCAAGATCTCGCGGGCCCCCCGAACACCGGGGAGCTGTTTTTT. Translating it yields CASSQDLAGPPNTGELFF.

J is TRBJ1-1 and V is TRBV5-1; 9 bases match TRBD1. The germline V gene encodes CDR1 SGHRS and CDR2 YFSETQ. The CDR3 sequence is 19 residues long. Trimming at V came to 2 bases and at J to 11 bases, leaving 25 bases not matched to a gene. The CDR3 sequence is CASSLLPLPGQGLVVGAFF. In nucleotides, the CDR3 is TGCGCCAGCAGCTTACTCCCTCTTCCGGGACAGGGCCTTGTCGTGGGGGCTTTCTTT.

V gene TRBV5-4 combines with J gene TRBJ1-1, with 10 bases lining up with TRBD1. CDR1 and CDR2 from the germline V gene are SGHNT and YYREEE (reference sequence). V lost 5 bases and J lost 5; bases outside the gene matches: 9. There are 15 residues in the CDR3. In DNA form, the CDR3 reads TGTGCCAGCAGGAAGACAGGGGGCGGAAGGACTGAAGCTTTCTTT. It translates to CASRKTGGGRTEAFF. Complete variable domain (other parts from reference TRBV5-4 and TRBJ1-1): ETGVTQSPTHLIKTRGQQVTLRCSSQSGHNTVSWYQQALGQGPQFIFQYYREEENGRGNFPPRFSGLQFPNYSSELNVNALELDDSALYLCASRKTGGGRTEAFFGQGTRLTVV.

CDR3 sequence reads: CASSWASGPTDTQYF. Here the CDR3 DNA reads TGTGCCAGTAGTTGGGCTAGCGGACCCACAGATACGCAGTATTTT. The chain couples TRBV19 to TRBJ2-3, with TRBD2 matching 7 bases. The CDR3 extends over 15 amino acids. The J segment lost 2 bases and the V segment lost 5 bases, leaving 7 bases of the junction unmatched. Germline V CDR1 and CDR2: LNHDA, SQIVND (reference sequence).

This clone was observed once. The chain joins TRBV10-3 to TRBJ2-3, with a weak D call TRBD1 (6 bases). The V gene lost 0 bases and the J gene lost 4 bases, with 11 bases spanning the gap. CDR1 ENHRY and CDR2 SYGVKD come from the germline V gene. This CDR3 spans 15 amino acids. The CDR3 sequence: CAISESGQSADTQYF. The CDR3, as DNA: TGTGCCATCAGTGAGTCCGGACAGTCAGCAGATACGCAGTATTTT.

V usage is TRBV21-1 and J usage is TRBJ1-1; no DNA check was done on the table's D call, TRBD1. TRBV21-1 is a documented pseudogene. CDR3 length: 11 amino acids. CDR3 nucleotide sequence: TGTGCCAGCAGCCTGGGACAGGGTTCTTTCTTT. Its protein product is CASSLGQGSFF.

The J gene is TRBJ1-2, the V gene TRBV19; the D gene is possibly TRBD1 (5 bases). Deletions cut 9 bases from V and 7 bases from J, with 15 bases between. Per the germline V gene, CDR1 is LNHDA and CDR2 is SQIVND (reference sequence). CDR3 length: 12 amino acids. CDR3 loop: CASHQWGGGYTF. CDR3 nucleotide sequence: TGTGCCAGCCACCAGTGGGGCGGTGGCTACACCTTC.

The gene calls are TRBV5-1 and TRBJ1-5; D not resolved. Trimming removed 0 bases at V and 6 bases at J, with 10 bases between. CDR1 is SGHRS, CDR2 YFSETQ, per germline. This CDR3 has 14 residues. This CDR3 reads CASSLDGIGQPQHF. The CDR3, as DNA: TGCGCCAGCAGCTTGGACGGGATCGGTCAGCCCCAGCATTTT.

The V gene is TRBV5-6, the J gene TRBJ2-1, with D hard to call. Deletions cut 3 bases from V and 6 bases from J, with 10 bases between. CDR3 length: 13 residues. Germline V gene data show CDR1 as SGHDT and CDR2 as YYEEEE. CDR3 nucleotides: TGTGCCAGCAGCTACTTACAGCTCAATGAGCAGTTCTTC. It yields the protein CASSYLQLNEQFF.